This TCR beta chain was captured by sequencing in a study of shared clonotypes between healthy human individuals (TCRdb year 2020). For the wider study: The cohort included a few men and two women between 18 and 49 years of age. Per donor, three plates each were used for CD4 naive and CD4 memory, two for CD8 naive, and one for CD8 memory. To estimate repertoire size and how much clonotypes are shared between individuals, the study performed deep sequencing of blood TCR repertoires from a few healthy adults. Per donor, leukapheresis produced somewhere between about 0.8 and 9.5 billion PBMCs. To increase sequencing depth and limit assay-specific biases, TCR repertoire library preparation and sequencing were carried out by different laboratories using diverse techniques.

Worth noting for this clone: There is no known antigen for this receptor. No much larger clone exists at a distance of one base, and base qualities are not known.

What the research found in general, with its limitations: Pairwise subsampling led to the expectation that sequencing depth would affect the degree of clonotype sharing among donors. Sampling was restricted to blood, and TCR repertoires in tissues likely differ from the TCR repertoires found in blood. About 5% of naive CD4, approximately 3.7% of naive CD8, roughly 2.5% of memory CD4, and around 0.4% of memory CD8 clonotypes were shared across a few donors. Rarefaction of sorted-subset datasets indicated incomplete sequencing despite the large sequencing depth. Naive subsets generally had larger estimated clonotype richness than memory subsets. The small number of donors limited the genetic and exposure-history diversity represented. Compared with non-shared clonotypes, the clonotypes found in all four sorted-subset donors had higher generation probabilities.

From cysteine to phenylalanine, the CDR3 is 13 amino acids long. This entry keeps only the CDR3 DNA: 39 bases, framed from base 1. The germline ends are 15 bases apart after V is trimmed by 2 bases and J by 8 bases. CDR1 and CDR2, looked up from the germline V gene (reference sequence), are GTSNPN and SVGIG. TCR CDR3 regions were amplified from genomic DNA by multiplex PCR using the deep immunoSEQ assay. Extracted genomic DNA from each cell subset was spread evenly across all wells of several immunoSEQ 96-well plates, with each plate serving as a replicate. For sorted subsets, approximately 200 ng of genomic DNA, equivalent to some 30,000 T cell genomes, went into each replicate PCR. Purified libraries were quantified with a Qubit 3.0 fluorometer, sized on a Bioanalyzer 2100, and re-quantified with the KAPA Library Quantification kit. Every immunoSEQ 96-well plate was sequenced on a separate single-read 150-cycle Illumina NextSeq 550 flow cell. The paper's data handling went like this. Because the immunoSEQ output held only junctional sequences and lacked quality scores, the filtering could not match the filtering applied to full-length reads. Sequences were annotated with PyIR, a Python wrapper for IgBLAST v1.9, using IMGT germline references to assign V/J genes and CDR3. Reads with weak V/J assignments (E-value above 1e-6), missing CDR3, stop codons, out-of-frame junctions, or ambiguous translated residues were removed. A V3J clonotype was defined by an identical inferred V gene, J gene, and CDR3 amino acid sequence. The percentage overlap between two repertoires was calculated by dividing the number of shared unique clonotypes by the size of the smaller repertoire. Richness of each repertoire was evaluated using RTK rarefaction, the Chao1 estimator, and Recon v2.1 estimates of unobserved clonotypes. Generation probabilities were computed with OLGA for all TCRbeta clonotypes obtained by the gDNA method from several donors. TCRdb limited this immuneACCESS table to in-frame rearrangements with V and J called. A share of clones is missing; checked studies link under half to unresolved V genes, and the rest is unexplained. That table gives V, J and clone size, and the DNA gave D and trimming. In this sample the table shows 2.3 million or so clones, more than 80% of which occur a single time. The ten largest account for under 0.45% of the sample.

Donors were healthy HIV-negative adults with no recently reported acute infections or vaccinations. Every donor was a Caucasian adult living in Nashville, Tennessee, USA. CD4+ T cells were enriched through magnetic negative selection, after which naive cells were positively selected on CD45RA and the remaining negative fraction served as the memory subset. After blood collection by leukapheresis, PBMCs were isolated using Ficoll-Histopaque density gradient centrifugation and then cryopreserved in the vapor phase of liquid nitrogen. Analytical flow cytometry was used to check the purity and quantity of every magnetically sorted T cell population. From each sorted fraction, genomic DNA was isolated and quantified by UV absorbance on a Nanodrop 2000c.

The sequenced sample was naive CD4+ T cells from PBMCs. According to the study, the label for this sample's cell subset or site signals: CD45RA+ positively selected. The chain is encoded by TRBV30 joined to TRBJ1-1; the D segment could be TRBD1, given 5 matching bases. The sequence was obtained from a man younger than 30 in good health. Some clones in this sample may be carry-over from other donors' samples. The nucleotides read TGTGCCTGGAGTACTACACTGGGGGTGGAAGCTTTCTTT. It translates to CAWSTTLGVEAFF.